Below, 8 T cell receptor beta chains from the same sample are listed, as sequenced in a study of blood T cells in healthy people across ages. It was with a sample-barcoded 5' primer and a J-beta primer mix that a second PCR of about 7 to 12 cycles was run. Using its own MiXCR run on the 5' RACE reads, TCRdb lists one record per CDR3 protein. This table has about 1,400,000 distinct CDR3 sequences, 45% to 70% appearing once. The sequencing sample was made of blood. The receptors were gathered from a man aged 18 to 30 in good health.

The rearrangement joins TRBV28 to TRBJ2-7; 7 bases align to TRBD1. Trimming at V came to 6 bases and at J to 0 bases, leaving 8 bases not matched to a gene. CDR1 is MDHEN and CDR2 is SYDVKM in the germline V gene. The CDR3 runs 15 residues. The CDR3 sequence is CASSSSYRGSYEQYF. Here the CDR3 DNA reads TGTGCCAGCAGCTCCAGTTACAGGGGCTCCTACGAGCAGTACTTC.

The chain recombines TRBV21-1 with TRBJ1-2. TRBV21-1 is an annotated pseudogene. The CDR3 is 16 amino acids. In DNA, the CDR3 is TGTGCCAGCAACACTCCAATGGCCAGGACCCACTATGGCTACACCTTC. Its translation is CASNTPMARTHYGYTF.

The chain has TRBV28 and TRBJ2-7; 9 nucleotides match TRBD2. Trimming at V came to 3 bases and at J to 2 bases, leaving 8 bases not matched to a gene. The CDR3 has 16 amino acids. Germline-derived CDR1 and CDR2 are MDHEN and SYDVKM. The CDR3 nucleotides read TGTGCCAGCAGTTTTAACCTAGCGGGACTTACCTACGAGCAGTACTTC. It specifies CASSFNLAGLTYEQYF. Full variable domain (missing parts from reference TRBV28 and TRBJ2-7): DVKVTQSSRYLVKRTGEKVFLECVQDMDHENMFWYRQDPGLGLRLIYFSYDVKMKEKGDIPEGYSVSREKKERFSLILESASTNQTSMYLCASSFNLAGLTYEQYFGPGTRLTVT.

V usage is TRBV27 and J usage is TRBJ1-1; D is perhaps TRBD1 (5 bases). V dropped 2 bases and J dropped 0 bases, with 10 bases sitting between them. The CDR3 contains 15 residues. The V gene's germline CDR1 is MNHEY and CDR2 SMNVEV (reference sequence). The CDR3 sequence is CASSLNGGMNTEAFF. The CDR3, as DNA: TGTGCCAGCAGTTTAAACGGGGGTATGAACACTGAAGCTTTCTTT.

The chain employs TRBV6-1 and TRBJ1-2; D is ambiguous. Germline V gene lookup returns CDR1 MNHNS and CDR2 SASEGT. With 4 bases removed from V and 0 bases from J, the gap between germline ends came to 9 bases. The length of the CDR3 is 14 residues. CDR3 nucleotides: TGTGCCAGCAGTGTCCGGGAGTCTAACTATGGCTACACCTTC. Translation: CASSVRESNYGYTF.

The chain carries TRBV29-1 and TRBJ2-3; TRBD2 aligns across 11 bases. Per the germline V gene, CDR1 is SQVTM and CDR2 is ANQGSEA. V was clipped by 6 bases and J by 5 bases; unmatched bases: 7. This CDR3 spans 14 amino acids. The CDR3 DNA sequence: TGCAGCGTCCGGACTAGCGGGTTGGGAGATACGCAGTATTTT. It specifies CSVRTSGLGDTQYF.

Only a few counts were recorded for this clonotype. CDR3 in amino acids: CASSDSGSGANVLTF. As DNA, the CDR3 is TGTGCCAGCAGTGATAGCGGCTCTGGGGCCAACGTCCTGACTTTC. The V call is TRBV2, the J call TRBJ2-6; a weak D match, TRBD2 (6 bases). The length of the CDR3 is 15 residues. Germline V CDR1 and CDR2: SNHLY, FYNNEI. The V end lost 3 bases, the J end lost 0 bases, and 6 bases lay between the germline ends.

This clonotype was seen a handful of times. The chain has TRBV4-2 and TRBJ2-3; D is uncertain. Trimming took 8 bases from V and 2 from J, leaving 5 bases between them. The CDR3 length is 11 residues. CDR1 and CDR2 from the germline V gene are LGHNA and YNFKEQ. DNA for the CDR3: TGTGCCAGCGGGGTCACAGATACGCAGTATTTT. This encodes CASGVTDTQYF.